This T cell receptor beta chain appears in the sequencing data of a study of early T cells in non-severe SARS-CoV-2 infection. On the study more broadly: Chains were not paired, and sequencing was done on bulk RNA from unsorted whole blood.

The V gene's germline CDR1 is MNHEY and CDR2 SMNVEV (reference sequence). Trimming shortened V by 3 bases and J by 5 bases, and 9 bases separated the two germline ends. The CDR3 covers 13 residues. MiXCR was run by TCRdb on the 5' RACE reads, yielding one entry per CDR3 protein. The sample lists some 77,000 distinct CDR3 sequences; over 9% were seen once. V gene TRBV27 combines with J gene TRBJ2-3; D perhaps matches TRBD1 (5 bases). The source of this sequence is an adult who was a healthcare worker with PCR-confirmed SARS-CoV-2 infection or an uninfected control (not recorded which). The sequencing sample was made of whole blood. The CDR3 loop reads CASSLGRRDTQYF. CDR3 bases: TGTGCCAGCAGTTTGGGGCGGAGAGATACGCAGTATTTT.